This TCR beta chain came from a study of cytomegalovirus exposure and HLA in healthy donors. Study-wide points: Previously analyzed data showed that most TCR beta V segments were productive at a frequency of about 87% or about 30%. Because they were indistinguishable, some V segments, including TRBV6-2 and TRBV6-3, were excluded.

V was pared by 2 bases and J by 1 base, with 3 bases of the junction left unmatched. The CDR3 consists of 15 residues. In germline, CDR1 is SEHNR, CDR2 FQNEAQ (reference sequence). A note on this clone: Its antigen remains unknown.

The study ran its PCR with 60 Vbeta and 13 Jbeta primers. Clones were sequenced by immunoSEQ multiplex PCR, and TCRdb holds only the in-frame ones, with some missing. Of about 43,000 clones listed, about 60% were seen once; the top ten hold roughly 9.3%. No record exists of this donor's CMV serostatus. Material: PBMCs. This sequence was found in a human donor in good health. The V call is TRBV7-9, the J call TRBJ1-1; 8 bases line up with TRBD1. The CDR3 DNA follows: TGTGCCAGCAGCTTAAGACAGGGGACGAACACTGAAGCTTTCTTT. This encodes CASSLRQGTNTEAFF.